Sequencing of this T cell receptor (beta chain) was carried out in a study of T cell changes during pregnancy in multiple sclerosis. V was cut by 4 bases and J by 6 bases, with 20 bases left in between. CDR1 is SGHTA, CDR2 FQGNSA, per germline. The CDR3 extends over 16 amino acids. Repertoires were generated with immunoSEQ multiplex PCR, while TCRdb's copy carries only in-frame clones and drops some. The sample consists of about 61,000 clones, 70% to 90% of them appearing once. V is TRBV7-2 and J is TRBJ2-3, with TRBD2 as a possible D gene (7 bases). This specimen was peripheral blood, taken in the first trimester of pregnancy. This sequence originates from a female donor in good health, enrolled as a control in a pregnancy study. The CDR3 DNA reads as TGTGCCAGCAGCTGGGGGGGCCGATCGGCAATCGATACGCAGTATTTT. Protein: CASSWGGRSAIDTQYF.